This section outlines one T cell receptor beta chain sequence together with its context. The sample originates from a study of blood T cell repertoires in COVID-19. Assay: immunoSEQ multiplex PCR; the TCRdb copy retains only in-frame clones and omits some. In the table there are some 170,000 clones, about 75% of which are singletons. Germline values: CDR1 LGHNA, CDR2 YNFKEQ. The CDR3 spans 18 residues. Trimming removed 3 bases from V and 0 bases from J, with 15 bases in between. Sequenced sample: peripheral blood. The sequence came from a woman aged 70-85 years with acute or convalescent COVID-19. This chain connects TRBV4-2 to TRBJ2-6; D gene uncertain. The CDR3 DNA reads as TGTGCCAGCAGCCAGAAACCCTGGGCCAACTCTGGGGCCAACGTCCTGACTTTC. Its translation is CASSQKPWANSGANVLTF.